This is a list of T cell receptor beta chains from one sample in a study of CD8 T cells in ankylosing spondylitis. TCRdb re-analysed the 5' RACE reads in MiXCR, keeping a single row per CDR3 protein. Among a few hundred thousand distinct CDR3 sequences listed, 20% were seen once. Input material: blood, either unsorted or a sorted T cell fraction (not recorded which). All receptors come from a male donor with ankylosing spondylitis or in good health (not recorded which). Each CDR3 is given without its conserved first and last residue.

>TRBJ2-3|TRBV9
ASSGTSTDTQY
>TRBJ1-6|TRBV6-1
ASRPGQANSPLH
>TRBJ2-5|TRBV5-1
ASTGAQETQY
>TRBJ2-1|TRBV10-3
AISAPGLPYNEQF
>TRBJ1-4|TRBV7-2
ASSLRTGSNEKLF
>TRBJ1-5|TRBV2
ASSESLSRQLLRNQPQH
>TRBJ1-2|TRBV20-1
SAKQPGSTSYGYT
>TRBJ1-5|TRBV6-1
ASSEGNQPQH
>TRBJ2-3|TRBV5-1
ASNPTGTGGTDTQY
>TRBJ2-3|TRBV29-1
SAEDLGFGDTQY
>TRBJ1-5|TRBV12-3/TRBV12-4
ASSLVATGGLSNQPQH
>TRBJ2-3|TRBV9
ASSVTPDGGPGGTDTQY
>TRBJ2-1|TRBV12-3/TRBV12-4
ASSAGFSSYNEQF
>TRBJ2-1|TRBV28
ASSSNGPAYNEQF
>TRBJ1-5|TRBV4-1
ASSHGQPNQPQH
>TRBJ2-1|TRBV20-1
SAPEYASYNEQF